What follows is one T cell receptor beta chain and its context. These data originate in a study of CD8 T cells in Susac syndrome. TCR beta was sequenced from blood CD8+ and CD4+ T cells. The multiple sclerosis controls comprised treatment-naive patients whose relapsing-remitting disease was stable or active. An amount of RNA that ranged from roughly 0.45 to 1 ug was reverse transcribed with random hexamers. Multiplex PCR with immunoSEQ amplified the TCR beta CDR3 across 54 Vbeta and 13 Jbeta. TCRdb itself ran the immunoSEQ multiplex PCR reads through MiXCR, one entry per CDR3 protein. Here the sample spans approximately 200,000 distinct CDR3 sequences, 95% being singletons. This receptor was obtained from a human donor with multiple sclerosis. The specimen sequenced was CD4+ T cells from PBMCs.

The CDR3 loop reads CASSWAVGSTEAFF. The CDR3 DNA reads TGTGCCAGTAGTTGGGCCGTGGGGAGCACTGAAGCTTTCTTT. This chain connects TRBV19 to TRBJ1-1; no clear D gene. Trimming removed 5 bases at V and 4 bases at J, with 14 bases between. The CDR3 has 14 residues. Germline V CDR1 and CDR2: LNHDA, SQIVND (reference sequence).